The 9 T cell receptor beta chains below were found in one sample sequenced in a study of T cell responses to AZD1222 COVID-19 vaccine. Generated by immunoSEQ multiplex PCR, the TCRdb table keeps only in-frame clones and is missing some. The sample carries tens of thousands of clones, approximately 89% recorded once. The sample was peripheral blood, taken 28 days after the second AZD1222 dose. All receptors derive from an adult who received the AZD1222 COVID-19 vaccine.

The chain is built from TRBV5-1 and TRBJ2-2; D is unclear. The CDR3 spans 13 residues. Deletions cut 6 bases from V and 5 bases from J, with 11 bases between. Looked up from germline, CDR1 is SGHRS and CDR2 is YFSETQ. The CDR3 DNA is TGCGCCAGCACATATCAAGGTACCGGGGAGCTGTTTTTT. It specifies CASTYQGTGELFF.

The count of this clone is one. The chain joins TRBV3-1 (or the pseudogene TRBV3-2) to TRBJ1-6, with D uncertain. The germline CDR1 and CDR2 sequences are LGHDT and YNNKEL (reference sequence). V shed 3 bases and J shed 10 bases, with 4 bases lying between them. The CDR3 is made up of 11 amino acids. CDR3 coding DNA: TGTGCCAGCAGCCATCAATCACCCCTCCACTTT. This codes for CASSHQSPLHF.

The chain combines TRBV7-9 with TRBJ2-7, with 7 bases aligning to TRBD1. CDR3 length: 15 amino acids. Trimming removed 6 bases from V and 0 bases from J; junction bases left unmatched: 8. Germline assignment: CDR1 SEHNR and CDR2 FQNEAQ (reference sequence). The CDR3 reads CASSPPGQSSYEQYF. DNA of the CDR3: TGTGCCAGCAGTCCGCCGGGACAGAGCTCCTACGAGCAGTACTTC.

CDR3 DNA sequence: TGTGCCAGCAGCCTGAACAGCGACAGGGCCTACGAGCAGTACGTC. This gives the protein CASSLNSDRAYEQYV. The chain carries TRBV2 and TRBJ2-7, with 7 bases identical to TRBD1. This CDR3 is 15 amino acids long. The J segment lost 2 bases and the V segment lost 6 bases, leaving 10 bases of the junction unmatched. Germline V CDR1 and CDR2: SNHLY, FYNNEI.

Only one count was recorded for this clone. The CDR3 region is CASSYVGGFYEQYF. The CDR3 region has the DNA TGTGCCAGCAGTTATGTGGGCGGCTTCTACGAGCAGTACTTC. The chain joins TRBV6-2 or TRBV6-3 to TRBJ2-7; no firm D call. Germline CDR1 reads MNHEY; CDR2 reads SVGEGT. V shed 3 bases and J shed 3 bases, with 12 bases lying between them. The CDR3 extends over 14 amino acids.

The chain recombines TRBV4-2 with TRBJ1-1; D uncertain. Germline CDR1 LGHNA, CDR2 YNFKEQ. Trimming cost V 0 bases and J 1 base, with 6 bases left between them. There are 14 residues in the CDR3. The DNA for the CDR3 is TGTGCCAGCAGCCAAGAAAGGGAGAACACTGAAGCTTTCTTT. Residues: CASSQERENTEAFF.

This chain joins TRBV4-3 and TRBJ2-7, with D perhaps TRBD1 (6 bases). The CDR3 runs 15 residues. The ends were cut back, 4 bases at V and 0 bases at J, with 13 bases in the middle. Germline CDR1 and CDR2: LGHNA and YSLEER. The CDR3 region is CASSPGQQSSYEQYF. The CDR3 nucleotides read TGCGCCAGCAGCCCCGGACAGCAAAGCTCCTACGAGCAGTACTTC.

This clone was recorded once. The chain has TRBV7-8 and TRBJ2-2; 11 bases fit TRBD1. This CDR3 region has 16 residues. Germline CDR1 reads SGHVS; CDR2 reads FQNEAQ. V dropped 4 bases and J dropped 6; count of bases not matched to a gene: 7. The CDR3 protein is CASSSLGQGASGELFF. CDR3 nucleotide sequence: TGTGCCAGCAGCTCACTAGGACAGGGGGCGTCCGGGGAGCTGTTTTTT.

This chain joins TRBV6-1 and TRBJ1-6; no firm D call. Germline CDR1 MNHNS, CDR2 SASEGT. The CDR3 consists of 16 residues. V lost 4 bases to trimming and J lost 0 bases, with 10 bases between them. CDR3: CASSAFTGSYNSPLHF. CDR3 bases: TGTGCCAGCAGTGCCTTCACGGGCTCCTATAATTCACCCCTCCACTTT.